This TCR beta chain appears in the sequencing data of a study of CD8+CD57+ T cells in acquired aplastic anemia. Germline V lookup: CDR1 SGHDT, CDR2 YYEEEE. The CDR3 has 15 residues. V was cut by 1 base and J by 4 bases, with 11 bases left in between. The sequenced patients had an expansion of CD8+CD57+ cells seen by flow cytometry. CDR3 and TCR beta VDJ profiling relied on genomic DNA as the template. TCRdb reprocessed the reads with MiXCR, giving one entry per CDR3 protein. Among around 430,000 distinct CDR3 sequences listed, more than 25% were seen once. The sequenced material came from sorted CD4+, CD8+, or CD8+CD57+ T cells (not recorded which) from PBMCs. The rearrangement uses TRBV5-6 and TRBJ1-4; D remains ambiguous. This TCR came from a human donor with aplastic anemia. The CDR3, as DNA: TGTGCCAGCAGCTTGTTGGTGGAAGGTAATGAAAAACTGTTTTTT. It codes for CASSLLVEGNEKLFF.